The present T cell receptor beta chain was sequenced within a study of OX40 agonist ivuxolimab in advanced cancers. Study-level results: The work left the antigen specificity of expanded peripheral T cells undetermined.

Here immunoSEQ multiplex PCR was the method, and the copy in TCRdb shows in-frame clones only, minus some. The sample yields about 90,000 clones, approximately 91% seen once. Germline V gene lookup returns CDR1 KGHSH and CDR2 LQKENI. The ends lost 3 bases at V and 6 bases at J; junction bases unmatched: 2. CDR3 length: 13 amino acids. Comment on this clone: Its antigen is currently unknown.

The sequence came from an adult with an advanced solid tumor such as melanoma, head and neck, liver or kidney cancer. The chain employs TRBV18 and TRBJ2-7, with TRBD2 matching 10 bases. Sample: CD4+ or CD8+ T cells sorted from blood, taken in a trial of the OX40 agonist ivuxolimab. CDR3 residues: CASSPGLAFEQYF. In DNA form, the CDR3 reads TGTGCCAGCTCACCGGGACTAGCGTTCGAGCAGTACTTC.